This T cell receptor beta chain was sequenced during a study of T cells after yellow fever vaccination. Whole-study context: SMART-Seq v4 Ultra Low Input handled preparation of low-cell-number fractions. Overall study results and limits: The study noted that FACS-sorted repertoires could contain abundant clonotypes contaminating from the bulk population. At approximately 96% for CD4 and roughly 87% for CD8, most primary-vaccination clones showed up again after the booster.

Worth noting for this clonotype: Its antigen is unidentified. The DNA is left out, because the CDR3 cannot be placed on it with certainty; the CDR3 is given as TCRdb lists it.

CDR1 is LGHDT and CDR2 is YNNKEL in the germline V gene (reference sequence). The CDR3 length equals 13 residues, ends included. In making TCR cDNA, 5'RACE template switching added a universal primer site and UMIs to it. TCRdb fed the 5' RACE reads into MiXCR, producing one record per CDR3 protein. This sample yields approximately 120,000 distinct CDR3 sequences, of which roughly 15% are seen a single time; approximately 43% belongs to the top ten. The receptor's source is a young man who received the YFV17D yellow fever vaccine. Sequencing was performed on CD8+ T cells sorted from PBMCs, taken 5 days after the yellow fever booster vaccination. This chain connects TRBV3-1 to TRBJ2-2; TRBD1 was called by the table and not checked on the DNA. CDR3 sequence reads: CASSEQGPGSCFF.